This is a list of T cell receptor beta chains from one sample in a study of technical replicates of blood from a handful of donors. Clones were sequenced by immunoSEQ multiplex PCR, and TCRdb holds only the in-frame ones, with some missing. The sample shows tens of thousands of clones, more than 90% of them seen only once. The specimen sequenced was T cells isolated from PBMCs. Receptor source: a human donor in good health. Each CDR3 is given with its conserved first and last residue. The D gene is left open where the match is weak. The size field is filled for only some rows; it gives once, few, many or a size class.

abundance	v_gene	j_gene	d_gene	CDR3nt	CDR3aa
once	TRBV30	TRBJ2-1	-	TGTGCCTGGAACGGGATTCTTAATGAGCAGTTCTTC	CAWNGILNEQFF
-	TRBV7-2	TRBJ1-3	TRBD1	TGTGCCAGCACTCGACAGGGCCCAGGAAACACCATATATTTT	CASTRQGPGNTIYF
-	TRBV5-6	TRBJ2-5	TRBD1	TGTGCCAGCAGCGTCTCAGGACAGGGAGAGACCCAGTACTTC	CASSVSGQGETQYF
-	TRBV14	TRBJ1-5	-	TGTGCCAGCAGCCAAGAGGGGGGTGGCAATCAGCCCCAGCATTTT	CASSQEGGGNQPQHF
-	TRBV7-3	TRBJ2-7	TRBD1	TGTGCCAGCAGCTTATATGGGACAGCAAGCTACGAGCAGTACTTC	CASSLYGTASYEQYF
-	TRBV9	TRBJ2-1	TRBD2	TGTGCCAGCAGCGCCCCGGGACTAGCGGGAGCAGTGGGCTACAATGAGCAGTTCTTC	CASSAPGLAGAVGYNEQFF
-	TRBV2	TRBJ2-1	TRBD2	TGTGCCAGCAAGGAGACCGGGAGCGGGGCCTTTGAGCAGTTCTTC	CASKETGSGAFEQFF
-	TRBV27	TRBJ2-1	TRBD2	TGTGCCAGCACCCTATCGCCCGGGACTAGCAATAATGAGCAGTTCTTC	CASTLSPGTSNNEQFF
-	TRBV18	TRBJ2-7	TRBD2	TGTGCCAGCCGGGCGGGAGGACCATACGAGCAGTACTTC	CASRAGGPYEQYF
-	TRBV4-1	TRBJ1-2	TRBD1	TGCGCCAGCAGCCCGGGACAGCCTTACTATGGCTACACCTTC	CASSPGQPYYGYTF
once	TRBV28	TRBJ2-7	TRBD1	TGTGCCAGCAGTTTCCCGGACAGGCACTACGAGCAGTACTTC	CASSFPDRHYEQYF
-	TRBV19	TRBJ1-2	-	TGTGCCAGTAGTATCCCTCAGGGAGGCTACACCTTC	CASSIPQGGYTF
-	TRBV10-1	TRBJ1-1	-	TGCGCCAGCAGCTTCTCAGAGGGGAACACTGAAGCTTTCTTT	CASSFSEGNTEAFF
-	TRBV6-5	TRBJ1-1	TRBD1	TGTGCCAGCAGCTACCCGGGACAGGTCCCTGAAGCTTTCTTT	CASSYPGQVPEAFF
-	TRBV10-3	TRBJ1-3	-	TGTGCCATCAGTCGCTCTGGAAACACCATATATTTT	CAISRSGNTIYF
-	TRBV7-9	TRBJ2-7	TRBD1	TGTGCCAGCAGCCCGGGACAGTTAATCCACGAGCAGTACTTC	CASSPGQLIHEQYF
-	TRBV7-8	TRBJ2-2	-	TGTGCCAGCAGCTTCCGGGAGTTGAGCGGGGAGCTGTTTTTT	CASSFRELSGELFF
-	TRBV7-9	TRBJ1-4	TRBD1	TGTGCCAGCAGCTTAGGAGACAGGGTAAATGAAAAACTGTTTTTT	CASSLGDRVNEKLFF
-	TRBV5-4	TRBJ2-5	-	TGTGCCAGCAGTTTAGCGGATGGAGAGACCCAGTACTTC	CASSLADGETQYF
-	TRBV11-3	TRBJ2-7	TRBD2	TGTGCCAGCAGCGGGGCGGTTCCCGGACTAGCGGGGAAGCAGTACTTC	CASSGAVPGLAGKQYF
-	TRBV7-3	TRBJ1-1	TRBD1	TGTGCCAGCAGCTTCCGGACAGGGGGAGACACTGAAGCTTTCTTT	CASSFRTGGDTEAFF
-	TRBV19	TRBJ2-1	-	TGTGCCAGTAGTAGGCAGGGCTCCTACAATGAGCAGTTCTTC	CASSRQGSYNEQFF
-	TRBV23-1	TRBJ1-1	TRBD1	TGCGCCAGCAGTCAATACGGGACAGGGGTCACTGAAGCTTTCTTT	CASSQYGTGVTEAFF
-	TRBV11-3	TRBJ2-7	-	TGTGCCAGCAGCTTAGTGAGGGTCTCCTACGAGCAGTACTTC	CASSLVRVSYEQYF